The rows below give T cell receptor beta chains drawn from one sample of a study of T cell responses to AZD1222 COVID-19 vaccine. TCRdb's table, derived via immunoSEQ multiplex PCR, lists solely in-frame clones and lacks some. The data hold fewer than 150,000 clones, with around 93% observed a single time. The material sequenced was peripheral blood, taken 28 days after the second AZD1222 dose. These receptors were collected from an adult who received the AZD1222 COVID-19 vaccine. Both conserved end residues are part of each CDR3. The D gene is left open where the match is weak. Rows may omit the clone size; those that give it use once, few, many or a size class.

abundance	v_gene	j_gene	d_gene	CDR3aa
.	TRBV10-2	TRBJ1-5	TRBD1	CASSAGGGQPQHF
.	TRBV15	TRBJ1-1	TRBD1	CATSRDPNRGNTEAFF
few	TRBV29-1	TRBJ2-2	TRBD1	CSVGRTGDTGELFF
.	TRBV7-9	TRBJ2-7	.	CASSNPRQPYEQYF
.	TRBV29-1	TRBJ1-4	.	CSVERVEKLFF
.	TRBV7-2	TRBJ1-6	.	CASSLLGAGSPLHF
.	TRBV24-1	TRBJ1-2	.	CATGHRDYGYTF
.	TRBV2	TRBJ1-2	.	CASHNQGNYGYTF
.	TRBV5-5	TRBJ2-2	.	CASSPLNINTGELFF
.	TRBV6-1	TRBJ1-1	.	CASSELSVNTEAFF
.	TRBV19	TRBJ2-2	TRBD2	CASSRGFRLAGDNTGELFF
once	TRBV27	TRBJ2-7	TRBD1	CASSLYRLKTGGKYEQYF
.	TRBV6-5	TRBJ1-1	TRBD1	CASRRDRNTEAFF
once	TRBV6-5	TRBJ1-4	.	CASTAADSTNEKLFF
.	TRBV6-4	TRBJ1-1	.	CASSEIMVIGVAMNTEAFF
.	TRBV3-1/TRBV3-2	TRBJ2-1	TRBD2	CASSVVAGGDNEQFF
.	TRBV12-1	TRBJ1-4	.	CASSSEEPRELFF
.	TRBV6-5	TRBJ2-2	TRBD2	CASSYGAGGHTGELFF
.	TRBV4-1	TRBJ1-2	TRBD1	CASSETGGLGYTF
.	TRBV6-5	TRBJ1-5	.	CASRRGGESNQPQHF
once	TRBV5-4	TRBJ1-1	.	CASSLSSGGNTEAFF
.	TRBV4-1	TRBJ2-3	.	CASSQERQPSKDTQYF
.	TRBV18	TRBJ2-5	.	CASSPRGFSGETQYF
.	TRBV5-5	TRBJ2-1	.	CASSLTSHEQFF
.	TRBV3-1/TRBV3-2	TRBJ1-4	.	CASSQEGEKLFF
once	TRBV10-3	TRBJ2-7	TRBD2	CATAGGIAGGTYEQYF
.	TRBV6-5	TRBJ2-7	TRBD1	CASKPGQGSYEQYF
.	TRBV2	TRBJ2-2	.	CASSGSGNTGELFF
once	TRBV24-1	TRBJ1-2	TRBD1	CATSEGGTGEDGYTF
.	TRBV6-2/TRBV6-3	TRBJ2-3	.	CASSYNAGNTDTQYF
.	TRBV2	TRBJ1-1	.	CASKKMNTEAFF
.	TRBV19	TRBJ1-2	.	CASSTGPGLGYTF
.	TRBV2	TRBJ2-2	.	CASSESGRELFF
.	TRBV15	TRBJ2-5	.	CATSRDHRETQYF
.	TRBV6-5	TRBJ2-2	TRBD2	CASSYSIAGAGELFF
.	TRBV27	TRBJ2-7	.	CASRGRTTYEQYF
.	TRBV2	TRBJ1-5	.	CASRTGLGNQPQHF
.	TRBV6-6	TRBJ2-7	.	CASRSGTGRYEQYF
.	TRBV7-9	TRBJ2-2	TRBD2	CASSAGGRLAGITGELFF